This T cell receptor (beta chain) was sequenced in a study of OX40 agonist ivuxolimab in advanced cancers. Study-level background: The patients received ivuxolimab by intravenous route every 2 weeks at 0.01 to 10 mg/kg. Three patients showed partial responses: one hepatocellular carcinoma and two cutaneous melanoma cases.

Germline values: CDR1 SEHNR, CDR2 FQNEAQ (reference sequence). Trimming pared 8 bases from V and 5 bases from J, leaving 4 bases between. The CDR3 is 10 residues long. Profiling relied on immunoSEQ multiplex PCR, and the TCRdb table lists in-frame clones only, not all of them. The sample shows roughly 20,000 clones, about four fifths of them seen only once. This TCR derives from an adult with an advanced solid tumor such as melanoma, head and neck, liver or kidney cancer. The specimen was CD4+ or CD8+ T cells sorted from blood, collected in a trial of the OX40 agonist ivuxolimab. This chain connects TRBV7-9 to TRBJ2-1; D gene unclear. CDR3: CASGHNEQFF. In DNA form, the CDR3 reads TGTGCCAGCGGCCACAATGAGCAGTTCTTC.